The 4 T cell receptor beta chains below all came from one sample that was sequenced in a study of cytomegalovirus exposure and HLA in healthy donors. It was with 60 Vbeta and 13 Jbeta primers that the PCR ran. Using immunoSEQ multiplex PCR, the repertoire was profiled, and TCRdb retains in-frame clones only, with some absent. The data show around 140,000 clones, approximately 77% seen once. Sequenced input: PBMCs. The receptor source for this set is a woman aged 40 to 50 in good health and CMV-seronegative.

The rearrangement links TRBV5-1 to TRBJ2-2, with D unclear. Germline CDR1 reads SGHRS; CDR2 reads YFSETQ. The CDR3 totals 15 residues. Trimming removed 2 bases from V and 1 base from J, with 9 bases in between. CDR3 amino acids: CASSFLSQNTGELFF. In nucleotides, the CDR3 is TGCGCCAGCAGCTTCCTTTCACAGAACACCGGGGAGCTGTTTTTT.

This clone was picked up one time. The rearrangement links TRBV7-9 to TRBJ1-6; TRBD1 is a possible D gene (6 bases). The V and J ends lost 5 bases and 5 bases respectively, with 16 bases between them. CDR3 length: 16 residues. From germline, CDR1 is SEHNR and CDR2 FQNEAQ (reference sequence). The CDR3 DNA reads as TGTGCCAGCAGCCGAGGTTCAGGGGTAAATAATTCACCCCTCCACTTT. It specifies CASSRGSGVNNSPLHF.

The J gene is TRBJ2-4, the V gene TRBV6-1; TRBD1 aligns across 8 bases. The J segment lost 5 bases and the V segment lost 6 bases, leaving 6 bases of the junction unmatched. This CDR3 contains 14 residues. Germline assignment: CDR1 MNHNS and CDR2 SASEGT. The CDR3 loop is CASRGDRYENIQYF. CDR3 nucleotides: TGTGCCAGCAGAGGGGACAGGTACGAAAACATTCAGTACTTC.

The V gene is TRBV5-6, the J gene TRBJ1-5; weak D call: TRBD1 (6 bases). CDR3 length: 14 amino acids. Germline V gene sequence: CDR1 SGHDT, CDR2 YYEEEE. V was clipped by 2 bases and J by 5 bases, with 11 bases between them. CDR3 loop: CASSLGQFYQPQHF. CDR3 coding DNA: TGTGCCAGCAGCTTAGGACAGTTTTATCAGCCCCAGCATTTT.